Listed below are T cell receptor beta chains from one sample, sequenced in a study of cytomegalovirus exposure and HLA in healthy donors. Produced via immunoSEQ multiplex PCR; TCRdb's table is partial and in-frame only. In the table there are around 200,000 clones, 65% to 75% of which are singletons. Sequencing was performed on PBMCs. The receptors were gathered from a man between 25 and 39 years old in good health and CMV-seropositive. CDR3s include the opening cysteine and the closing phenylalanine or tryptophan. D genes are given only for firm matches.

v_call	d_call	cdr3_length	j_call	cdr3_nt	cdr3_aa
TRBV7-3	TRBD2	15	TRBJ2-3	TGTGCCAGCAGCATTACTAGCGGGAGAACAGATACGCAGTATTTT	CASSITSGRTDTQYF
TRBV2	.	15	TRBJ1-2	TGTGCCAGCAGTGAAGCAGACAGCCAGGGGTATGGCTACACCTTC	CASSEADSQGYGYTF
TRBV7-2	TRBD1	14	TRBJ1-1	TGTGCCAGCAGCCCGGACAGGGGGTACACTGAAGCTTTCTTT	CASSPDRGYTEAFF
TRBV28	TRBD2	14	TRBJ2-1	TGTGCCAGCAGTTTTGACGGGGGGGGCAATGAGCAGTTCTTC	CASSFDGGGNEQFF
TRBV6-6	.	14	TRBJ2-1	TGTGCCAGCAGTACTCCCACAGGGTTCGGTGAGCAGTTCTTC	CASSTPTGFGEQFF
TRBV7-8	.	14	TRBJ2-7	TGTGCCAGCAGCTTAGGCGGGAAGGTCTACGAGCAGTACTTC	CASSLGGKVYEQYF
TRBV10-3	.	15	TRBJ2-5	TGTGCCATCAGTGAGGACAGGTGGGGCTGGGAGACCCAGTACTTC	CAISEDRWGWETQYF
TRBV7-9	TRBD1	14	TRBJ2-7	TGTGCCAGCAGCGATAAGGACAGGGGCTACGAGCAGTACTTC	CASSDKDRGYEQYF
TRBV11-2	.	13	TRBJ1-3	TGTGCCAGCAGCCCCCGCTCCCGGAACACCATATATTTT	CASSPRSRNTIYF
TRBV27	.	15	TRBJ2-7	TGTGCCAGCAGCTTGGGGGCAGGGAGCTCCTACGAGCAGTACTTC	CASSLGAGSSYEQYF
TRBV11-2	TRBD2	16	TRBJ2-7	TGTGCCAGCAGTCAACAGGGACTAGCGGGGACCTACGAGCAGTACTTC	CASSQQGLAGTYEQYF
TRBV9	TRBD2	15	TRBJ2-5	TGTGCCAGCAGCGTAGGGGGACTAGCGGGGGAGACCCAGTACTTC	CASSVGGLAGETQYF
TRBV23-1	TRBD1	19	TRBJ2-6	TGCGCCAGCAGTCAATCCGAGGGGCCAGGGGGTCCTGGGGCCAACGTCCTGACTTTC	CASSQSEGPGGPGANVLTF
TRBV30	TRBD2	16	TRBJ2-3	TGTGCCTGGAGTGTACGGTGGCGGGGGGTTTTAGATACGCAGTATTTT	CAWSVRWRGVLDTQYF
TRBV7-7	.	13	TRBJ1-1	TGTGCTAGCAGCTTAAAACAGGGAACTGAAGCTTTCTTT	CASSLKQGTEAFF
TRBV4-2	TRBD1	15	TRBJ1-2	TGTGCCAGCAGCCAAGGGGGACAGGGGGGCTATGGCTACACCTTC	CASSQGGQGGYGYTF